This T cell receptor beta chain was recovered during a study of cytomegalovirus exposure and HLA in healthy donors. Study-wide findings and caveats: Reportedly, HLA-A and HLA-B alleles of most subjects were accurately predicted from TCR beta. Per published reports, the classifier diagnosed cytomegalovirus status with high specificity and sensitivity. Cytomegalovirus-associated status was assigned to roughly 160 TCR beta chains.

A multiplex PCR was run with 60 Vbeta primers and 13 Jbeta primers. Assay used: immunoSEQ multiplex PCR; TCRdb lists only in-frame clones, some missing. The sample contains hundreds of thousands of clones, approximately 83% of which appear only once. Worth noting for this clone: Its antigen remains unknown.

With 7 bases clipped from V and 7 bases from J, the junction kept 6 bases outside the gene matches. The CDR3 is 11 residues long. Germline V gene data show CDR1 as GTSNPN and CDR2 as SVGIG (reference sequence). The sample comprised PBMCs. The chain links TRBV30 to TRBJ1-1, with 7 bases lining up with TRBD1. The sequence was collected from a boy younger than 10 in good health and CMV-seronegative. The DNA of the CDR3 is TGTGCCTACCGGGACAGTGGTGAAGCTTTCTTT. As protein: CAYRDSGEAFF.